This entry lists 14 T cell receptor beta chains sequenced from one sample in a study of blood T cell repertoires in COVID-19 (dated by TCRdb to about 2020). The library was built by means of the immunoSEQ multiplex PCR assay. Held by TCRdb, this immuneACCESS table contains in-frame sequences only and omits some clones. Under half of the omission traces to an unresolved V gene where checked; the cause of the rest is unknown. The sample contains approximately 210,000 clones, about 90% of them found a single time. The ten top clones hold 1.9% of the sample. The sample was peripheral blood. The receptors derive from a middle-aged man with active or convalescent COVID-19.

As concerns this clone: Germline and junction disagree at one end, which may indicate a read error. This sequence joins TRBV6-1 and TRBJ2-3; 7 nucleotides match TRBD1. This CDR3 has 14 amino acids. CDR1 MNHNS and CDR2 SASEGT come from the germline V gene. The CDR3 region has the DNA TGTGCCAGCAGCGAAGGGGGCGTGGTGGATACGCAGTATTTT. Protein: CASSEGGVVDTQYF.

This clone was seen only a few times. The rearrangement uses TRBV2 and TRBJ2-1, with TRBD1 as a possible D gene (5 bases). V was pared by 5 bases and J by 2 bases, with 19 bases between. This CDR3 has 17 amino acids. Germline V gene sequence: CDR1 SNHLY, CDR2 FYNNEI. CDR3 coding DNA: TGTGCCAGCAGTCCCACTTGGGAAGGGGTAACCTACAATGAGCAGTTCTTC. This sequence encodes CASSPTWEGVTYNEQFF.

The chain uses TRBV5-5 and TRBJ1-2; the D gene is possibly TRBD1 (6 bases). The CDR3 covers 14 residues. V was trimmed by 3 bases and J by 5 bases, leaving 14 bases between them. Germline V gene sequence: CDR1 SGHKS, CDR2 YYEKEE (reference sequence). The CDR3 sequence: CASSSMGDIYGYTF. CDR3 bases: TGTGCCAGCAGCTCCATGGGGGACATTTATGGCTACACCTTC.

V usage is TRBV3-1 (or the pseudogene TRBV3-2) and J usage is TRBJ2-7, with 8 bases matching TRBD1. CDR1 and CDR2 (germline): LGHDT, YNNKEL (reference sequence). The CDR3 extends over 13 amino acids. The V segment lost 5 bases and the J segment 6 bases; nucleotides outside the gene matches: 6. CDR3 sequence (DNA): TGTGCCAGCAGCGGTTACAGGGGGAGCGAGCAGTACTTC. Protein sequence: CASSGYRGSEQYF.

The DNA of the CDR3 is TGTGCCAGCAGCCAAGGAGGATGGATCTCTGGAAACACCATATATTTT. Its translation: CASSQGGWISGNTIYF. The genes are TRBV3-1 (or the pseudogene TRBV3-2) and TRBJ1-3; D uncertain. The CDR3 runs 16 residues. Per the germline V gene, CDR1 is LGHDT and CDR2 is YNNKEL (reference sequence). Trimming removed 1 base from V and 0 bases from J, with 10 bases in between.

The V call is TRBV3-1 (or the pseudogene TRBV3-2), the J call TRBJ2-2; TRBD2 matches 15 bases. The germline CDR1 and CDR2 sequences are LGHDT and YNNKEL (reference sequence). The V gene end was trimmed by 4 bases and the J gene end by 4 bases; junction bases not matched to a gene: 10. The CDR3 contains 19 residues. CDR3 nucleotides: TGTGCCAGCAGCCCCCTAGGACTAGCGGGGGGGCGAGCCACCGGGGAGCTGTTTTTT. This encodes CASSPLGLAGGRATGELFF.

The chain combines TRBV5-1 with TRBJ1-3, with TRBD1 matching 7 bases. The germline V gene encodes CDR1 SGHRS and CDR2 YFSETQ. The CDR3 runs to 17 residues. After removal of 4 bases from V and 0 bases from J, the junction contained 10 bases not matched to a gene. CDR3 sequence (DNA): TGCGCCAGCAGCGACTCCGGGACAGTACTCTCTGGAAACACCATATATTTT. Residues: CASSDSGTVLSGNTIYF.

The chain couples TRBV28 to TRBJ2-1; 15 bases line up with TRBD2. Germline CDR1 MDHEN, CDR2 SYDVKM. The V and J ends lost 7 bases and 8 bases, in that order; junction bases with no gene match: 9. The CDR3 spans 16 residues. CDR3 protein: CASTDAGLAGGDEQFF. The CDR3 DNA reads as TGTGCCAGCACCGACGCGGGACTAGCGGGAGGTGATGAGCAGTTCTTC. The full variable domain, completed using reference TRBV28 and TRBJ2-1, is DVKVTQSSRYLVKRTGEKVFLECVQDMDHENMFWYRQDPGLGLRLIYFSYDVKMKEKGDIPEGYSVSREKKERFSLILESASTNQTSMYLCASTDAGLAGGDEQFFGPGTRLTVL.

This chain uses TRBV7-9 with TRBJ2-5; D call uncertain. Germline loops: CDR1 SEHNR, CDR2 FQNEAQ (reference sequence). This CDR3 has 13 amino acids. Deletions cut 4 bases from V and 2 bases from J, with 8 bases between. This chain's CDR3 is CASSSGSQETQYF. Written as DNA, the CDR3 is TGTGCCAGCAGCTCCGGGTCACAAGAGACCCAGTACTTC.

The rearrangement links TRBV7-3 to TRBJ2-2; D is ambiguous. Trimming stripped 3 bases from V and 2 bases from J, with 7 bases between. Germline loops: CDR1 SGHTA, CDR2 FQGTGA. This CDR3 spans 14 amino acids. The CDR3 sequence: CASSFGRNTGELFF. The CDR3 DNA is TGTGCCAGCAGCTTTGGCCGAAACACCGGGGAGCTGTTTTTT.

The table lists this clone with a count of one. J is TRBJ2-7 and V is TRBV5-5, with D uncertain. The germline CDR1 and CDR2 sequences are SGHKS and YYEKEE (reference sequence). The CDR3 length is 14 residues. The V end was cut by 1 base, the J end by 3 bases, with 11 bases between. The CDR3 sequence: CASSLFVGSYEQYF. The CDR3 DNA sequence: TGTGCCAGCAGCTTGTTCGTGGGCAGCTACGAGCAGTACTTC.

The V gene is TRBV27, the J gene TRBJ2-7; D is unresolved. Trimming left V 5 bases short and J 1 base short, with 12 bases between. Germline V gene sequence: CDR1 MNHEY, CDR2 SMNVEV (reference sequence). The CDR3 spans 14 residues. This CDR3 is CASSPGEFSYEQYF. DNA of the CDR3: TGTGCCAGCAGTCCCGGTGAGTTTTCCTACGAGCAGTACTTC.

This clone was seen only a few times. The chain links TRBV29-1 to TRBJ2-1; 8 positions match TRBD1. The V gene end was trimmed by 2 bases and the J gene end by 4 bases; junction bases not matched to a gene: 4. The CDR3 has 14 amino acids. CDR1 SQVTM and CDR2 ANQGSEA come from the germline V gene. The CDR3 sequence is CSVEIQGGYNEQFF. The DNA of the CDR3 is TGCAGCGTTGAAATACAGGGGGGATACAATGAGCAGTTCTTC.

The J gene is TRBJ2-3, the V gene TRBV19; D is unresolved. Trimming shortened V by 4 bases and J by 2 bases, and 10 bases separated the two germline ends. CDR3 size: 14 residues. Germline V gene sequence: CDR1 LNHDA, CDR2 SQIVND (reference sequence). In DNA form, the CDR3 reads TGTGCCAGTAGTAAAACAGCTACCACAGATACGCAGTATTTT. Translated, it gives CASSKTATTDTQYF.